The clone carrying this T cell receptor beta chain came up a few times. This record comes from a study of blood T cell repertoires in COVID-19. In the study overall: The study drew acute and convalescent COVID-19 samples from the United States, Italy and Spain.

The Seattle patients, enrolled during active infection, were followed longitudinally. Original handling: Amplification of reference gene primers was used by the study to estimate nucleated cell counts. The protocol was immunoSEQ multiplex PCR, while the TCRdb copy is restricted to in-frame clones and leaves out a portion. The V and J calls and clone size were taken over from that table, and D and trimming were inferred from the DNA. The sample lists 150,000 to 200,000 clones; 80% to 85% were seen once. CDR1 MDHEN and CDR2 SYDVKM come from the germline V gene. V trimming: 9 bases; J trimming: 0 bases; junction bases outside the gene matches: 10. The CDR3 runs 15 residues.

The rearrangement links TRBV28 to TRBJ1-1; TRBD1 matches 7 bases. The sample consisted of peripheral blood. The clonotype was recovered from a woman between 70 and 85 years old with COVID-19, enrolled during active disease. DNA of the CDR3: TGTGCCAGTCCCAAGGCGGGACAGTTGAACACTGAAGCTTTCTTT. This codes for CASPKAGQLNTEAFF.